The entry below describes one TCR beta chain. What it recognizes is unknown. Treatment defined: oral pan-JAK inhibitor, 5-10 mg twice daily. Sequencing relied on a cDNA template that was reverse transcribed from extracted RNA. Profiling relied on immunoSEQ multiplex PCR, and the TCRdb table lists in-frame clones only, not all of them. The repertoire holds 200,000 to 250,000 clones, with roughly 66% as singletons. This entry is derived from a study of CD8+ T cells in alopecia areata. Turning to the study itself: Treated patients were given 5 to 10 mg oral tofacitinib twice daily. After 6 to 18 months of tofacitinib, follow-up continued 6 months off drug.

V lost 6 bases and J lost 7, with 13 bases in between. Germline CDR1 reads LNHDA; CDR2 reads SQIVND (reference sequence). The CDR3 extends over 14 amino acids. Study findings and constraints: Administration of tofacitinib significantly diminished scalp clonality and expanded CD8+ clones within the top 100. When scalp samples are sequenced, resident alphabeta T cells of normal skin are also captured.

This sequence joins TRBV19 and TRBJ1-6, with unresolved D. The sample in question was CD4+ T cells sorted from blood, obtained at week 44, from a patient treated with tofacitinib. The clonotype comes from a human donor with alopecia areata. This chain's CDR3 is CASSPLSMNSPLHF. CDR3 nucleotide sequence: TGTGCCAGTAGCCCCCTTAGCATGAATTCACCCCTCCACTTT.